The subject of this entry is one T cell receptor (beta chain). Enrolled through a virtual design, the participants were between about 18 and 89 years of age and came from some 26 US areas. Participants reported their clinical history, and cohort assignment relied on those reports. The study counted Cohort 3 donors as recovered given two negative PCRs, clearance, or symptom resolution. TCRdb's table, derived via immunoSEQ multiplex PCR, lists solely in-frame clones and lacks some. The data contain 180,000 or so clones, around 83% of them singletons. The sample comes from a study of blood T cell repertoires in COVID-19. Study in general: Samples taken during acute and convalescent COVID-19 were collected in the United States, Italy and Spain.

The CDR3 runs 14 residues. Trimming took 7 bases from V and 1 from J; bases not matched to a gene: 4. Germline V CDR1 and CDR2: SNHLY, FYNNEI. This TCR was recovered from a middle-aged man who had recovered from COVID-19. The specimen sequenced was PBMCs or T cells enriched from blood (not recorded which). The V and J genes are TRBV2 and TRBJ1-5; 7 positions agree with TRBD1. In DNA, the CDR3 is TGTGCCAGCAATCAGGGACAGAGCAATCAGCCCCAGCATTTT. Protein product: CASNQGQSNQPQHF.